The present T cell receptor beta chain was sequenced within a study of blood T cell repertoires in COVID-19. As for the study in general: Samples taken during acute and convalescent COVID-19 were collected in the United States, Italy and Spain. The cDNA or gDNA used as material had been derived from T cells, B-cell-depleted T cells, or PBMCs.

V shed 3 bases and J shed 3 bases, with 9 bases lying between them. Germline V CDR1 and CDR2: SNHLY, FYNNEI. This CDR3 comprises 14 residues. Source study methods: Amplified reference gene primers provided the basis for estimating nucleated cell counts. TCRdb keeps only in-frame clones here, not all; method: immunoSEQ multiplex PCR. D and trimming were read from the DNA, whereas the V and J calls and clone size are those reported in that table. Among 150,000 to 200,000 clones listed, 70% to 90% were seen once. The material sequenced was peripheral blood. The sequence came from a man in his fifties or sixties with active or convalescent COVID-19. This chain uses TRBV2 with TRBJ1-3, with a tentative D call TRBD1 (5 bases). Here the CDR3 reads CASSETRVGNTIYF. DNA of the CDR3: TGTGCCAGCAGTGAGACCAGGGTTGGAAACACCATATATTTT. The full variable domain, its missing parts supplied by reference TRBV2 and TRBJ1-3, is EPEVTQTPSHQVTQMGQEVILRCVPISNHLYFYWYRQILGQKVEFLVSFYNNEISEKSEIFDDQFSVERPDGSNFTLKIRSTKLEDSAMYFCASSETRVGNTIYFGEGSWLTVV.